This T cell receptor beta chain was captured in a study of response to subunit inactivated influenza vaccine. General study findings and limits: Each seasonal influenza vaccination, the authors suggested, recruits few new T cells.

One entry per CDR3 protein, called by TCRdb with MiXCR from the RT-PCR reads. The sample records about 520,000 distinct CDR3 sequences, approximately 7.3% being singletons. This clonotype was recorded at least ten times. What it recognizes is unknown. Germline values: CDR1 MNHEY, CDR2 SVGAGI. There are 16 residues in the CDR3. Trimming removed 2 bases from V and 1 base from J, with 12 bases in between. The sample was PBMCs from blood, taken roughly 24 months after vaccination. This TCR was sampled from a man between 50 and 75 years old who received an inactivated influenza vaccine. V and J are TRBV6-5 and TRBJ2-1, with D perhaps matching TRBD1 or TRBD2 (6 bases each). CDR3 amino acids: CASSYRGAKSYNEQFF. The CDR3, as DNA: TGTGCCAGCAGTTACAGGGGGGCCAAATCCTACAATGAGCAGTTCTTC.